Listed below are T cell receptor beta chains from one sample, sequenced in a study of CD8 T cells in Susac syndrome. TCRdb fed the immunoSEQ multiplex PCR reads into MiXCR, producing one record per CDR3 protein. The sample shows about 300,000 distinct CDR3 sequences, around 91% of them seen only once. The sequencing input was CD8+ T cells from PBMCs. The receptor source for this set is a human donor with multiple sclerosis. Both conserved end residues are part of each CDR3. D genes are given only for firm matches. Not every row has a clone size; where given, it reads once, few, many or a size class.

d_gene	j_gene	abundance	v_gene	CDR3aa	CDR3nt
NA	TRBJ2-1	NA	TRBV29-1	CSAPDTPNEQFF	TGCAGCGCCCCGGACACACCCAATGAGCAGTTCTTC
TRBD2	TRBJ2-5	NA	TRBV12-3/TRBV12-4	CASSLATGDELAGPETQYF	TGTGCCAGCAGTTTAGCAACAGGGGACGAACTAGCGGGGCCGGAGACCCAGTACTTC
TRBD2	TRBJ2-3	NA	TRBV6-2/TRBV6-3	CASCEASGQTDTQYF	TGTGCCAGCTGCGAGGCTAGCGGGCAGACGGATACGCAGTATTTT
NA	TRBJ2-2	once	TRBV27	CASISGAGQSTGELFF	TGTGCCAGCATTTCAGGTGCTGGACAAAGCACCGGGGAGCTGTTTTTT
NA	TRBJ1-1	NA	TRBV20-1	CSAVDPGSTEAFF	TGCAGTGCTGTCGACCCTGGGAGCACTGAAGCTTTCTTT
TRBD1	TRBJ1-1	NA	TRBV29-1	CSVEYTGGIMNTEAFF	TGCAGCGTTGAATATACAGGGGGCATCATGAACACTGAAGCTTTCTTT
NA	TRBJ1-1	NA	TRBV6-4	CASSDSQESEAFF	TGTGCCAGCAGTGACTCTCAGGAGTCTGAAGCTTTCTTT
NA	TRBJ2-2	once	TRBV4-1	CASSQDLGAGELFF	TGCGCCAGCAGCCAAGATTTAGGAGCCGGGGAGCTGTTTTTT
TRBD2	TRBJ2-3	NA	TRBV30	CAWRSGLAPTDTQYF	TGTGCCTGGAGGTCAGGACTAGCTCCCACAGATACGCAGTATTTT
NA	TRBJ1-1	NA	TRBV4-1	CASSQGAGLNTEAFF	TGCGCCAGCAGCCAAGGGGCAGGGTTGAACACTGAAGCTTTCTTT
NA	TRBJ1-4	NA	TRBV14	CASSGEKLFF	TGTGCCAGCAGTGGTGAAAAACTGTTTTTT
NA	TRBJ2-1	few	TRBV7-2	CASSLGRGGSYNEQFF	TGTGCCAGCAGCTTAGGCAGGGGGGGCTCCTACAATGAGCAGTTCTTC
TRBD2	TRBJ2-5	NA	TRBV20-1	CSASSWTSGSRVGETQYF	TGCAGTGCAAGTTCCTGGACTAGCGGGAGTCGAGTGGGAGAGACCCAGTACTTC
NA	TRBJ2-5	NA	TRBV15	CATSSMDYSGTQYF	TGTGCCACCAGCAGTATGGACTATTCCGGGACCCAGTACTTC
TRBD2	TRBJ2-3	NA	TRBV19	CASSTTSGSADTQYF	TGTGCCAGTAGTACAACTAGCGGGAGCGCAGATACGCAGTATTTT
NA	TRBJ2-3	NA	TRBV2	CASAGGTQYF	TGTGCCAGCGCCGGGGGTACGCAGTATTTT
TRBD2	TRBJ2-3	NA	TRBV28	CASSLSWDSGIGTDTQYF	TGTGCCAGCAGTTTATCTTGGGATAGCGGGATCGGGACAGATACGCAGTATTTT
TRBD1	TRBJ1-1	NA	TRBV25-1	CASSPTGANTEAFF	TGTGCCAGCAGTCCGACAGGGGCGAACACTGAAGCTTTCTTT
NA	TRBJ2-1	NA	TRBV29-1	CSLGGSYNEQFF	TGCAGCCTTGGGGGTTCTTACAATGAGCAGTTCTTC
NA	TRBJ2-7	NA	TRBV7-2	CASSLWGAPYEQYF	TGTGCCAGCAGCTTATGGGGGGCCCCCTACGAGCAGTACTTC
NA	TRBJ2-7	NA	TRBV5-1	CASSLAPTSYEQYF	TGCGCCAGCAGCTTGGCTCCGACGTCCTACGAGCAGTACTTC
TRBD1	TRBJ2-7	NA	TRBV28	CASSFSTRGTGGQYEQYF	TGTGCCAGCAGTTTTTCCACCAGGGGCACAGGGGGGCAATACGAGCAGTACTTC
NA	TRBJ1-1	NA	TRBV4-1	CASSRAGFPTEAFF	TGCGCCAGCAGCCGCGCAGGGTTCCCGACTGAAGCTTTCTTT
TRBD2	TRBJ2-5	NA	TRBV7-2	CASSWTSGTLGQETQYF	TGTGCCAGCAGCTGGACTAGCGGGACTCTCGGGCAAGAGACCCAGTACTTC
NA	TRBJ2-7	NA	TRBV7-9	CASAPPGHPWEQYF	TGTGCCAGCGCACCCCCGGGACACCCCTGGGAGCAGTACTTC
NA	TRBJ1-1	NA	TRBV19	CASTSGVTEAFF	TGTGCCAGTACCTCAGGGGTTACTGAAGCTTTCTTT
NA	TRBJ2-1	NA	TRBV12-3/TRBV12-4	CASSSGTPNEQFF	TGTGCCAGCAGCTCCGGGACCCCTAATGAGCAGTTCTTC
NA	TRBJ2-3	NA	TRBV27	CASSAGYRTDTQYF	TGTGCCAGCTCTGCGGGGTACCGCACAGATACGCAGTATTTT
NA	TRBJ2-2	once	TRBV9	CASSNPAGGPGELFF	TGTGCCAGCAGCAACCCCGCTGGGGGTCCCGGGGAGCTGTTTTTT
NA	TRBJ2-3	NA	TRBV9	CASSVLGEGTQYF	TGTGCCAGCAGCGTATTGGGGGAAGGTACGCAGTATTTT
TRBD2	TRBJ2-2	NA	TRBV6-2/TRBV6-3	CASSRLASRSGELFF	TGTGCCAGCAGTCGACTAGCCTCTCGCTCTGGGGAGCTGTTTTTT
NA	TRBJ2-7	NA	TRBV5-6	CASSFATGYEQYF	TGTGCCAGCAGCTTCGCGACAGGCTACGAGCAGTACTTC
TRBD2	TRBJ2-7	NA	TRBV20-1	CSARWVSGEIYEQYF	TGCAGTGCTAGGTGGGTTAGCGGGGAGATCTACGAGCAGTACTTC
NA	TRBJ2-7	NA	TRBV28	CASSTPQGAGVTQYF	TGTGCCAGCAGTACCCCCCAGGGGGCGGGGGTCACGCAGTACTTC
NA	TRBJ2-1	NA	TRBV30	CAWSVVSEQFF	TGTGCCTGGAGTGTGGTCAGTGAGCAGTTCTTC
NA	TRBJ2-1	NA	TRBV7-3	CASSFGGMYPSNEQFF	TGTGCCAGCAGCTTCGGCGGGATGTACCCTTCCAATGAGCAGTTCTTC
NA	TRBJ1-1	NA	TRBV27	CASSSQLGGGTEAFF	TGTGCCAGCAGCTCCCAGTTGGGGGGCGGCACTGAAGCTTTCTTT
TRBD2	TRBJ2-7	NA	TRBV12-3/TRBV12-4	CANSVGAGAYEQYF	TGTGCCAACAGTGTTGGAGCGGGGGCCTACGAGCAGTACTTC
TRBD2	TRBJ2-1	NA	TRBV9	CASSSSGGGARNEQFF	TGTGCCAGCAGCTCGAGCGGCGGGGGGGCTCGGAATGAGCAGTTCTTC
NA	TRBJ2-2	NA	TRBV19	CASSIWTANTGELFF	TGTGCCAGTAGTATTTGGACAGCGAACACCGGGGAGCTGTTTTTT
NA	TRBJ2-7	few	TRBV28	CATSGIAYEQYF	TGTGCCACCAGCGGAATTGCCTACGAGCAGTACTTC
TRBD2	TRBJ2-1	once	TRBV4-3	CASSQAPHSGGEDEQFF	TGCGCCAGCAGCCAAGCGCCTCATAGCGGGGGGGAGGATGAGCAGTTCTTC
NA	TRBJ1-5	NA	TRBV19	CASSTSNQPQHF	TGTGCCAGTAGTACGAGCAATCAGCCCCAGCATTTT
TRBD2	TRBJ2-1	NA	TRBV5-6	CASSLAERLASHNEQFF	TGTGCCAGCAGCTTGGCTGAAAGACTAGCTAGCCACAATGAGCAGTTCTTC
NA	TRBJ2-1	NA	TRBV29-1	CSVEEVNEQFF	TGCAGCGTTGAAGAGGTCAATGAGCAGTTCTTC
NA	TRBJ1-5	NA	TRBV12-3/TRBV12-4	CASRRQTNQPQHF	TGTGCCAGCAGGAGACAGACCAATCAGCCCCAGCATTTT
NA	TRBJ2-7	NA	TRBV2	CASSIRGTYEQYF	TGTGCCAGCAGTATACGGGGGACCTACGAGCAGTACTTC
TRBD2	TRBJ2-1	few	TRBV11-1	CASNPRGGHEQFF	TGTGCCAGCAACCCCCGGGGGGGACATGAGCAGTTCTTC
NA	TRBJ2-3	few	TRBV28	CASSLTYTDTQYF	TGTGCCAGCAGTTTAACCTACACAGATACGCAGTATTTT
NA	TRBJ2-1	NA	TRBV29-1	CSVGEVGLNEQFF	TGCAGCGTTGGTGAGGTTGGGTTAAATGAGCAGTTCTTC
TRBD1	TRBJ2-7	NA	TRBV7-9	CASSLDRDGPEQYF	TGTGCCAGCAGCCTGGACAGGGACGGGCCCGAGCAGTACTTC
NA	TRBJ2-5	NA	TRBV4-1	CASSRAGGAETQYF	TGCGCCAGCAGCCGAGCAGGAGGGGCAGAGACCCAGTACTTC
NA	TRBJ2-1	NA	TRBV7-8	CASSLGVLPQENEQFF	TGTGCCAGCAGCTTAGGGGTCCTGCCCCAGGAGAATGAGCAGTTCTTC
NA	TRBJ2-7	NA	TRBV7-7	CASSPGWTNEQYF	TGTGCTAGCAGCCCTGGTTGGACGAACGAGCAGTACTTC
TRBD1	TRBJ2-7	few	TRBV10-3	CAITQFGQGKNYEQYF	TGTGCCATCACCCAGTTCGGACAGGGAAAGAACTACGAGCAGTACTTC
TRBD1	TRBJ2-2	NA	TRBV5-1	CASSLAGTGFTGELFF	TGCGCCAGCAGCTTGGCCGGGACAGGGTTCACCGGGGAGCTGTTTTTT
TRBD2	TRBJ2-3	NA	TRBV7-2	CASSLVTRTSEDTDTQYF	TGTGCCAGCAGCTTGGTGACCCGGACTAGCGAAGACACAGATACGCAGTATTTT